These 18 T cell receptor beta chains share one sample of origin, sequenced in a study of OX40 agonist ivuxolimab in advanced cancers. Using immunoSEQ multiplex PCR, the repertoire was profiled, and TCRdb retains in-frame clones only, with some absent. The sample lists roughly 57,000 clones; less than 85% were seen once. Sample: CD4+ or CD8+ T cells sorted from blood, taken in a trial of the OX40 agonist ivuxolimab. The receptors come from an adult with an advanced solid tumor such as melanoma, head and neck, liver or kidney cancer.

This clone was detected only once. This rearrangement joins TRBV6-1 to TRBJ1-1, with 9 bases lining up with TRBD1. Germline CDR1 is MNHNS and CDR2 is SASEGT. V shed 6 bases and J 5 bases; nucleotides not matched to a gene: 10. This CDR3 region has 15 residues. DNA of the CDR3: TGTGCCAGCAGGGGAGTTGGACAGGGGAGGACTGAAGCTTTCTTT. It translates to CASRGVGQGRTEAFF.

The chain joins TRBV29-1 to TRBJ2-1; no reliable D call. Germline CDR1 is SQVTM and CDR2 is ANQGSEA. V was clipped by 7 bases and J by 10 bases, with 14 bases between them. The CDR3 has 11 amino acids. The CDR3 loop is CSGEDLREQFF. DNA of the CDR3: TGCAGCGGAGAGGACCTCCGAGAGCAGTTCTTC.

This clone came up many times. The chain recombines TRBV11-3 with TRBJ2-5; TRBD1 is a possible D gene (7 bases). The CDR3 is made up of 16 amino acids. Germline V gene lookup returns CDR1 SGHNT and CDR2 YENEEA. V lost 5 bases, J lost 0 bases, and 16 bases lay in between. The CDR3 DNA reads TGTGCCAGCAGCCAGGGGGGACACCCTTACCAAGAGACCCAGTACTTC. Translating gives CASSQGGHPYQETQYF. The full variable domain, rest sourced from reference TRBV11-3 and TRBJ2-5, is EAGVVQSPRYKIIEKKQPVAFWCNPISGHNTLYWYLQNLGQGPELLIRYENEEAVDDSQLPKDRFSAERLKGVDSTLKIQPAELGDSAVYLCASSQGGHPYQETQYFGPGTRLLVL.

The CDR3 reads CASRGQGQNTGELFF. In nucleotides, the CDR3 is TGTGCCAGCAGAGGGCAGGGGCAGAACACCGGGGAGCTGTTTTTT. The V gene is TRBV2, the J gene TRBJ2-2; D is possibly TRBD1 (6 bases). Germline CDR1 and CDR2: SNHLY and FYNNEI. Deletions cut 6 bases from V and 1 base from J, with 12 bases between. This CDR3 spans 15 amino acids.

In this sample, this clone turned up once. J is TRBJ1-1 and V is TRBV2, with a tentative D call TRBD1 (5 bases). This CDR3 is built from 11 residues. The germline V gene has CDR1 SNHLY and CDR2 FYNNEI. V was shortened by 7 bases and J by 4 bases, with 7 bases between the two germline ends. The CDR3 region is CASIQGTEAFF. CDR3 sequence (DNA): TGTGCCAGCATCCAGGGCACTGAAGCTTTCTTT.

The chain links TRBV6-1 to TRBJ1-5; D remains unclear. CDR3 length: 14 amino acids. V lost 7 bases and J 0 bases, leaving 10 bases between the germline ends. The V gene's germline CDR1 is MNHNS and CDR2 SASEGT. CDR3 loop: CASNSRNSNQPQHF. In DNA, the CDR3 is TGTGCCAGCAACAGCAGAAATAGCAATCAGCCCCAGCATTTT.

A single count supports this clone. The chain has TRBV28 and TRBJ2-5; TRBD2 matches 13 bases. The CDR3 is 18 residues long. J lost 5 bases, V lost 3 bases, and 12 bases had no gene match. CDR1 and CDR2 (germline): MDHEN, SYDVKM. This chain's CDR3 is CASSFFPSTSGREETQYF. CDR3 DNA: TGTGCCAGCAGTTTCTTCCCGAGCACTAGCGGGAGGGAGGAGACCCAGTACTTC.

The gene calls are TRBV10-1 and TRBJ2-7; TRBD1 matches 8 bases. This CDR3 spans 15 amino acids. CDR1 is WNHNN, CDR2 SYGVQD, per germline (reference sequence). The V and J ends lost 4 bases and 2 bases, in that order; junction bases with no gene match: 7. Here the CDR3 reads CASSARRDRPYEQYF. CDR3 bases: TGCGCCAGCAGTGCAAGAAGGGACAGGCCCTACGAGCAGTACTTC.

V and J are TRBV9 and TRBJ1-3; D is unclear. V lost 1 base, J lost 0 bases, and 11 bases lay in between. The germline V gene has CDR1 SGDLS and CDR2 YYNGEE. This CDR3 has 16 amino acids. The CDR3 DNA reads as TGTGCCAGCAGCGTATTTGCGGTGAACTCTGGAAACACCATATATTTT. This gives the protein CASSVFAVNSGNTIYF.

Worth noting for this clone: Relative to the germline gene, one junction end is altered; a read error may explain this. V usage is TRBV11-2 and J usage is TRBJ2-3, with 15 bases aligning to TRBD2. CDR1 and CDR2 (germline): SGHAT, FQNNGV. The CDR3 consists of 17 residues. The CDR3 DNA reads TGTGCCAGCAGCTTGGGGACGGGACTAGCGGGAGGAGGGGGCCGGGATTTT. Translating it yields CASSLGTGLAGGGGRDF.

The count of this clone is one. The CDR3 reads CASSLRWGTEAFF. The CDR3 nucleotides read TGTGCCAGCAGCTTAAGGTGGGGCACTGAAGCTTTCTTT. The chain links TRBV7-2 to TRBJ1-1; no clear D gene. The germline V and J ends were trimmed by 2 bases and 4 bases, with 8 bases remaining between them. Germline values: CDR1 SGHTA, CDR2 FQGNSA. The CDR3 is 13 amino acids.

Worth noting for this clone: A read error is possible here, since a much larger clone lies one base away. Written as DNA, the CDR3 is TGTGCCTGGAAGGGGACAGGGGCCAGCGGGCAGTACTTC. Residues: CAWKGTGASGQYF. The chain uses TRBV30 and TRBJ2-7, with TRBD1 identical over 10 bases. Trimming removed 4 bases from V and 9 bases from J; junction bases left unmatched: 9. Germline values: CDR1 GTSNPN, CDR2 SVGIG (reference sequence). The CDR3 runs 13 residues. The full variable domain, completed using reference TRBV30 and TRBJ2-7, is SQTIHQWPATLVQPVGSPLSLECTVEGTSNPNLYWYRQAAGRGLQLLFYSVGIGQISSEVPQNLSASRPQDRQFILSSKKLLLSDSGFYLCAWKGTGASGQYFGPGTRLTVT.

The chain links TRBV27 to TRBJ1-2; the D is unclear. V lost 4 bases to trimming and J lost 11 bases, with 17 bases between them. The CDR3 spans 13 residues. Germline values: CDR1 MNHEY, CDR2 SMNVEV (reference sequence). The CDR3 DNA sequence: TGTGCCAGCAGTTCGCCCTCCATGCACAAGTACACCTTC. Translating it yields CASSSPSMHKYTF.

This clone came up a few times. The gene calls are TRBV5-1 and TRBJ2-7; 9 nucleotides agree with TRBD1. The CDR3 runs 15 residues. Trimming at V came to 0 bases and at J to 4 bases, leaving 5 bases not matched to a gene. CDR1 and CDR2 from the germline V gene are SGHRS and YFSETQ. The CDR3 DNA follows: TGCGCCAGCAGCTTGGAAACAGGGGGCATTTACGAGCAGTACTTC. Its protein product is CASSLETGGIYEQYF.

This clone was recorded only once. The rearrangement uses TRBV19 and TRBJ2-1; 7 bases are a match to TRBD1. After removal of 4 bases from V and 7 bases from J, the junction contained 7 bases not matched to a gene. Per the germline V gene, CDR1 is LNHDA and CDR2 is SQIVND (reference sequence). This CDR3 comprises 14 residues. This chain's CDR3 is CASSTETGKNEQFF. DNA of the CDR3: TGTGCCAGTAGTACGGAGACAGGGAAAAATGAGCAGTTCTTC.

V gene TRBV6-1 combines with J gene TRBJ2-1, with TRBD1 matching 7 bases. This CDR3 comprises 16 residues. Germline V CDR1 and CDR2: MNHNS, SASEGT. V was pared by 3 bases and J by 7 bases, with 12 bases of the junction left unmatched. The CDR3 here is CASSDRQGPLRNEQFF. Here the CDR3 DNA reads TGTGCCAGCAGTGATCGACAGGGCCCCCTACGGAATGAGCAGTTCTTC.

V usage is TRBV5-6 and J usage is TRBJ1-5; a possible D gene is TRBD1 (6 bases). V was cut by 4 bases and J by 5 bases, with 19 bases left in between. The CDR3 covers 16 residues. CDR1 is SGHDT and CDR2 is YYEEEE in the germline V gene. Here the CDR3 reads CASSPMGGREHQPQHF. The CDR3 DNA sequence: TGTGCCAGCAGCCCAATGGGGGGCAGGGAGCATCAGCCCCAGCATTTT.

The V call is TRBV4-2, the J call TRBJ2-7; 7 bases are a match to TRBD2. This CDR3 has 15 amino acids. In germline, CDR1 is LGHNA, CDR2 YNFKEQ. V gave up 1 base and J gave up 3 bases; unmatched junction bases: 6. In DNA, the CDR3 is TGTGCCAGCAGCCAAGGACCGGGCGGGGGCTACGAGCAGTACTTC. It encodes CASSQGPGGGYEQYF.